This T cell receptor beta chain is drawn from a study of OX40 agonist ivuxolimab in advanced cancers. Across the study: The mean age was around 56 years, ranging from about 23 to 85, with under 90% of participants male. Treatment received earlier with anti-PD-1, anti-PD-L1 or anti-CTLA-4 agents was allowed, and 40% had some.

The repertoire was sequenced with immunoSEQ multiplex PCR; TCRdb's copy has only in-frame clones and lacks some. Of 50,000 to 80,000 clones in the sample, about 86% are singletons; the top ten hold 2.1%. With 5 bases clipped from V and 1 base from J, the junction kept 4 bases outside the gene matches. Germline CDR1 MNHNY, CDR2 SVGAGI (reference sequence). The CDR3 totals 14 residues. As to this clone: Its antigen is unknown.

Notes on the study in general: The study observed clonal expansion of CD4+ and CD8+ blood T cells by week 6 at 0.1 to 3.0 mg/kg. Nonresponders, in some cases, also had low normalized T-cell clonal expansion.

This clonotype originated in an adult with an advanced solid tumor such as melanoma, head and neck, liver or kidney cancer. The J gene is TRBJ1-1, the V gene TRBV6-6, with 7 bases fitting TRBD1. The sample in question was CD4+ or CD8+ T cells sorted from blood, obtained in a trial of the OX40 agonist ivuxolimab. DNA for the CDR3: TGTGCCAGCAGTAGGGGACAGCCGAACACTGAAGCTTTCTTT. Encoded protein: CASSRGQPNTEAFF.